The source of this T cell receptor beta chain is a study of neoadjuvant anti-PD-1 for oral cavity cancer. For the study at large: Patients without progression got a fourth dose around day 43.

V was pared by 8 bases and J by 9 bases, with 9 bases of the junction left unmatched. The CDR3 spans 14 residues. Germline V CDR1 and CDR2: SNHLY, FYNNEI. This clone was found a few times. What it binds is not known. Assay used: immunoSEQ multiplex PCR; TCRdb lists only in-frame clones, some missing. The table includes nearly 8,000 clones, 55% to 70% detected once. Regarding time point: after neoadjuvant nivolumab, at surgical resection. Broader study findings: Treg/Th17 ratio rose with pretreatment blood and fell with post-treatment tumor TCRbeta clonality. Only three patients per response group were TCR-analyzed; validation needed. PBMC Gini-index clonality exceeded responders' in non-responders post-nivolumab.

The starting material was PBMCs, obtained after nivolumab (anti-PD-1) treatment. The receptor was derived from a person aged 35 to 85 with oral cavity squamous cell carcinoma. V and J are TRBV2 and TRBJ1-6; 8 nucleotides line up with TRBD1. As DNA, the CDR3 is TGTGCCAGCGGAGTACAGGGGGTGCGTTCACCCCTCCACTTT. Encoded protein: CASGVQGVRSPLHF.